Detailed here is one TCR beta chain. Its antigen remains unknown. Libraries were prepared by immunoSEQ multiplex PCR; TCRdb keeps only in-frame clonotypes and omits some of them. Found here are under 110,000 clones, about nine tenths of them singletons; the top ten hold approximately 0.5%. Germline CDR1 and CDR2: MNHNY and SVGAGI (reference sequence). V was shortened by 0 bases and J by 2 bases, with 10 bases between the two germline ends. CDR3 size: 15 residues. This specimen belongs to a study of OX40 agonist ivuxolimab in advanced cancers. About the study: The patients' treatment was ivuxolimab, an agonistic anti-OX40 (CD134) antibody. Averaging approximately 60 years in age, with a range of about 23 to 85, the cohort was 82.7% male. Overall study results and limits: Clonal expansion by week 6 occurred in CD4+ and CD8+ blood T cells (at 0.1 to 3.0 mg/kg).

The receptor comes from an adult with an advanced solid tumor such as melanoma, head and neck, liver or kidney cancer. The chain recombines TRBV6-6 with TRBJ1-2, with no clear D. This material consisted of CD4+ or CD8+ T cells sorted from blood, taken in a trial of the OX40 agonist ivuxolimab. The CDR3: CASSYSLEGNYGYTF. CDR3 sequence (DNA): TGTGCCAGCAGTTACTCGTTGGAGGGCAACTATGGCTACACCTTC.